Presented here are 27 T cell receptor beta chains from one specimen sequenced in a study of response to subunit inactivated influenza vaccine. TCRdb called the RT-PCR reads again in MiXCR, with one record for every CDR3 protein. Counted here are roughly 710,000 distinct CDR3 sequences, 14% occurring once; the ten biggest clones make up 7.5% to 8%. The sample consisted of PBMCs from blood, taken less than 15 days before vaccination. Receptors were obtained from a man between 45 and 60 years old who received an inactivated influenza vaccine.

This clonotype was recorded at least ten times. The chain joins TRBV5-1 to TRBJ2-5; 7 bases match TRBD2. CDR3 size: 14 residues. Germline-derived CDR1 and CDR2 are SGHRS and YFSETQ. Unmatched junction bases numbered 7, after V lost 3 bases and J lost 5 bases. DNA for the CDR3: TGCGCCAGCAGCTCTACGGGGGGTGGGGAGACCCAGTACTTC. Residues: CASSSTGGGETQYF.

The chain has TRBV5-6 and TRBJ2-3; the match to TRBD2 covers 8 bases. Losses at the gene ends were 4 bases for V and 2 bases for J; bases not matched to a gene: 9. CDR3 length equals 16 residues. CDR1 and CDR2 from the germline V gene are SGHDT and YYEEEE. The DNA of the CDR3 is TGTGCCAGCAGCCCCGCAGGACTAGCCAACACAGATACGCAGTATTTT. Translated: CASSPAGLANTDTQYF.

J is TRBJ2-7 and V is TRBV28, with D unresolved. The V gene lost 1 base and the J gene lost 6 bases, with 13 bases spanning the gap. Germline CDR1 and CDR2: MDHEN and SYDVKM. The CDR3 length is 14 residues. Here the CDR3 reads CASSLLHFGSEQYF. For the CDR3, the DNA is TGTGCCAGCAGTTTATTACATTTCGGGTCCGAGCAGTACTTC.

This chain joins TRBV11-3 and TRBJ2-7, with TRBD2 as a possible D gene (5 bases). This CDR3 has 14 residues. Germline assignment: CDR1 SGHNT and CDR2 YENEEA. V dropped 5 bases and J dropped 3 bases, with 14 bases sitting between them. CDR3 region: CASSPGRMHYEQYF. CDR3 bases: TGTGCCAGCAGCCCGGGAAGAATGCACTACGAGCAGTACTTC.

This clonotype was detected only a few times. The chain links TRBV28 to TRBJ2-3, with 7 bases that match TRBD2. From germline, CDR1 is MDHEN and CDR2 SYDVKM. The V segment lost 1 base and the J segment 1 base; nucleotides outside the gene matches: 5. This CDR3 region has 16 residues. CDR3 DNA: TGTGCCAGCAGTTTATATAAGCGGGGAGGCACAGATACGCAGTATTTT. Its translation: CASSLYKRGGTDTQYF.

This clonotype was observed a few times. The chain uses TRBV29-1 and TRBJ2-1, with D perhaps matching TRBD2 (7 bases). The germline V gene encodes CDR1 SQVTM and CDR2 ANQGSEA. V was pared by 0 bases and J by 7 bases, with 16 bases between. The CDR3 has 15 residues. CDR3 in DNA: TGCAGCGTTGAAGATCCGGGGGGCCGAATAAATGAGCAGTTCTTC. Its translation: CSVEDPGGRINEQFF.

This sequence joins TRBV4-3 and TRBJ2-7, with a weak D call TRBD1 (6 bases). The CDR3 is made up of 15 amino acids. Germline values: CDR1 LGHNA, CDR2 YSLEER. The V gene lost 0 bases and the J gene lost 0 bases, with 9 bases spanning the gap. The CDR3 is CASSQETGFSYEQYF. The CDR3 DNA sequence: TGCGCCAGCAGCCAAGAGACAGGATTCTCCTACGAGCAGTACTTC.

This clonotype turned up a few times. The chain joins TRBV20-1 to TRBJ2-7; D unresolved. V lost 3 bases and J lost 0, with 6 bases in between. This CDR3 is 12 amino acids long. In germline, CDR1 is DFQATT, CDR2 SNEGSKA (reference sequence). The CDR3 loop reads CSARYTSYEQYF. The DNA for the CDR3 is TGCAGTGCTAGGTACACCTCCTACGAGCAGTACTTC.

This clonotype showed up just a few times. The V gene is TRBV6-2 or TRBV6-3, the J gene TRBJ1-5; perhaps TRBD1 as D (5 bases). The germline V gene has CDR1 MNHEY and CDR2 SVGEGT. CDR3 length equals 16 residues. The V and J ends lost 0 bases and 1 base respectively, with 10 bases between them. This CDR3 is CASSYSGTGSNQPQHF. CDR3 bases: TGTGCCAGCAGTTACTCCGGGACGGGGAGCAATCAGCCCCAGCATTTT.

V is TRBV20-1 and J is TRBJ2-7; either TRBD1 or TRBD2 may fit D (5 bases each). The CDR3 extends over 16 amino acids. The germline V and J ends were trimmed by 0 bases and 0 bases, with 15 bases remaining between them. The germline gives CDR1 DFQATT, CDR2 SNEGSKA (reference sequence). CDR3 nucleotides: TGCAGTGCTAGAGAGTCGGGACGACGGTTCTCCTACGAGCAGTACTTC. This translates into CSARESGRRFSYEQYF.

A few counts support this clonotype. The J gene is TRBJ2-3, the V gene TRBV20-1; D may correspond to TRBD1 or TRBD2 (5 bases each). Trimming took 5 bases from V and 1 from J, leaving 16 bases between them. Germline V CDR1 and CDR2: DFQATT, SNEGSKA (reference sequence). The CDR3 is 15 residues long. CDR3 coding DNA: TGCAGTGCTGAAGGACCGGGGCTGGGCACAGATACGCAGTATTTT. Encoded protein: CSAEGPGLGTDTQYF.

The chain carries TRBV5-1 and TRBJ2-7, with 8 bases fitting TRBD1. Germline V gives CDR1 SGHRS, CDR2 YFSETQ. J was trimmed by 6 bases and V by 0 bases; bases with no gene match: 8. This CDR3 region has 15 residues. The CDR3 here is CASSLVDRARGEQYF. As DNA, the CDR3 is TGCGCCAGCAGCTTGGTGGACAGGGCAAGGGGCGAGCAGTACTTC.

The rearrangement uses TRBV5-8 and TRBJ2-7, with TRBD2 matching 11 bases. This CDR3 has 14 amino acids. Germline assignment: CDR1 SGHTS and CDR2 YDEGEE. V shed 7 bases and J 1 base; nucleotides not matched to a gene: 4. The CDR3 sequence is CASRPSGRSYEQYF. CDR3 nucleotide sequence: TGTGCCAGCCGTCCTAGCGGGAGGTCCTACGAGCAGTACTTC. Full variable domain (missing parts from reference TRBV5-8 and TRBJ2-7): EAGVTQSPTHLIKTRGQQATLRCSPISGHTSVYWYQQALGLGLQFLLWYDEGEERNRGNFPPRFSGRQFPNYSSELNVNALELEDSALYLCASRPSGRSYEQYFGPGTRLTVT.

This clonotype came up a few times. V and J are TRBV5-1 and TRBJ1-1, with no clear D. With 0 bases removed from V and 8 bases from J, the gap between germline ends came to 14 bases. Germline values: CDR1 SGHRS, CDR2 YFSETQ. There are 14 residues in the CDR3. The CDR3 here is CASSLGSVQAEAFF. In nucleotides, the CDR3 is TGCGCCAGCAGCTTGGGAAGTGTGCAGGCCGAAGCTTTCTTT. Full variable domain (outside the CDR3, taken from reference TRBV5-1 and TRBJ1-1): KAGVTQTPRYLIKTRGQQVTLSCSPISGHRSVSWYQQTPGQGLQFLFEYFSETQRNKGNFPGRFSGRQFSNSRSEMNVSTLELGDSALYLCASSLGSVQAEAFFGQGTRLTVV.

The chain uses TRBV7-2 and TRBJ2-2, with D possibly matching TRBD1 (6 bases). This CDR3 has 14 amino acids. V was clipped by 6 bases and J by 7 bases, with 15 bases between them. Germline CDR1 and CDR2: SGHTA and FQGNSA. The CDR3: CASRNSGAGGELFF. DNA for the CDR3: TGTGCCAGCAGGAATTCAGGGGCTGGCGGGGAGCTGTTTTTT.

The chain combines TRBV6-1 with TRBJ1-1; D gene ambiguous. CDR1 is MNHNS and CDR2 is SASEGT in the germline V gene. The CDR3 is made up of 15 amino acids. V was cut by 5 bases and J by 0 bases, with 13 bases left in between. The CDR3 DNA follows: TGTGCCAGCAGTCTCCGGGTCGACTTGAACACTGAAGCTTTCTTT. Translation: CASSLRVDLNTEAFF.

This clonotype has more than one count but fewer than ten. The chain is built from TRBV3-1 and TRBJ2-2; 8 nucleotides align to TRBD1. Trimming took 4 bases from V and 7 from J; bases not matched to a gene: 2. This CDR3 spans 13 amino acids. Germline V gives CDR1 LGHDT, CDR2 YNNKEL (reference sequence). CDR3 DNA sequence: TGTGCCAGCAGCCGGACAGGGATCGGGGAGCTGTTTTTT. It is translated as CASSRTGIGELFF.

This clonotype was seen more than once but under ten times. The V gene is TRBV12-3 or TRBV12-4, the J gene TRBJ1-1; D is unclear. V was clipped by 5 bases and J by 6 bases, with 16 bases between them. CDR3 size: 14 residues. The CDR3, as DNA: TGTGCCAGCAGTCTGACCCCGCCTGGGGCTGAAGCTTTCTTT. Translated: CASSLTPPGAEAFF.

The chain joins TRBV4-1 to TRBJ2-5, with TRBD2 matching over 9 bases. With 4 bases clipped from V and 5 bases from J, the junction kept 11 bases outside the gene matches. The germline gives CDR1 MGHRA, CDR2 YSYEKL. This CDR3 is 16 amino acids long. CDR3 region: CASSLRLAGAPETQYF. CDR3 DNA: TGCGCCAGCAGCCTCCGCTTAGCGGGAGCACCGGAGACCCAGTACTTC.

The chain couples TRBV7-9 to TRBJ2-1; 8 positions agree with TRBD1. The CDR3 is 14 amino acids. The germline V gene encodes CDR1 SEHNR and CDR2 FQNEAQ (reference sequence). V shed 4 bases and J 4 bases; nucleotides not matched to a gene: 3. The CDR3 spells CASSSWTGYNEQFF. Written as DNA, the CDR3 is TGTGCCAGCAGCTCTTGGACAGGGTACAATGAGCAGTTCTTC.

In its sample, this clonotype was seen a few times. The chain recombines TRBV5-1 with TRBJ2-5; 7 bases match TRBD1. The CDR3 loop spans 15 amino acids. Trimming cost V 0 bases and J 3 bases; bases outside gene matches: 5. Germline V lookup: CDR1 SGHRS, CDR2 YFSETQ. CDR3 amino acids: CASSLGGTVKETQYF. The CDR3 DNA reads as TGCGCCAGCAGCTTGGGGGGGACAGTTAAAGAGACCCAGTACTTC.

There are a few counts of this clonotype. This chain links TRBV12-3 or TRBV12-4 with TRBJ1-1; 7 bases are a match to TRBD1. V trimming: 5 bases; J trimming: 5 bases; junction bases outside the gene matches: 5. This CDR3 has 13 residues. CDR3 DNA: TGTGCCAGCAGTGCTACAGGGGTGACTGAAGCTTTCTTT. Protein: CASSATGVTEAFF.

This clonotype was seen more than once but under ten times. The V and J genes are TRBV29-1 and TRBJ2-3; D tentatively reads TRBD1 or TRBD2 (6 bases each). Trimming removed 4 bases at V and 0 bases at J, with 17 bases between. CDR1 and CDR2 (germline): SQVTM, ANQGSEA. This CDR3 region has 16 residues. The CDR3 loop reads CSVARGAGTSTDTQYF. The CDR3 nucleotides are TGCAGCGTTGCCCGCGGGGCGGGGACAAGCACAGATACGCAGTATTTT.

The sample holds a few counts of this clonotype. The CDR3: CASSLAGESPYEQYF. Written as DNA, the CDR3 is TGTGCCAGCAGTTTAGCGGGAGAGTCCCCCTACGAGCAGTACTTC. The chain recombines TRBV28 with TRBJ2-7; 7 bases map to TRBD2. V gave up 2 bases and J gave up 2 bases; unmatched junction bases: 6. The CDR3 consists of 15 residues. The germline CDR1 and CDR2 sequences are MDHEN and SYDVKM.

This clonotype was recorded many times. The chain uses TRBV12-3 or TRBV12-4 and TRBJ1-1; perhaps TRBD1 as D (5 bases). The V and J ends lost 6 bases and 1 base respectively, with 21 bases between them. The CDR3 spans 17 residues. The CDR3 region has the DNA TGTGCCAGCAGCCCTAATATTGCCCGTGGGGGGAACACTGAAGCTTTCTTT. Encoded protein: CASSPNIARGGNTEAFF.

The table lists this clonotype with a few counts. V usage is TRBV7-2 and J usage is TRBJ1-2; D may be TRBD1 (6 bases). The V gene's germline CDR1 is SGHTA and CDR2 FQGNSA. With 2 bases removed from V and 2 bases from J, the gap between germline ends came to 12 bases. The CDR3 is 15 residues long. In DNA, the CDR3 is TGTGCCAGCAGCTTAAAGGCAGGGGAGAACTATGGCTACACCTTC. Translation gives CASSLKAGENYGYTF.

The CDR3 region is CASSQAAGGRSPGMNEQFF. CDR3 DNA: TGTGCCAGCAGCCAAGCAGCGGGGGGGCGGAGTCCAGGAATGAATGAGCAGTTCTTC. The chain couples TRBV3-1 to TRBJ2-1, with TRBD2 matching 10 bases. With 1 base clipped from V and 7 bases from J, the junction kept 16 bases outside the gene matches. The CDR3 is 19 amino acids. Germline lookup yields CDR1 LGHDT and CDR2 YNNKEL (reference sequence).